This is a list of T cell receptor beta chains from one sample in a study of CD8 T cells in ankylosing spondylitis. TCRdb used MiXCR to reprocess the 5' RACE reads, holding one entry per CDR3 protein. The table lists approximately 300,000 distinct CDR3 sequences, roughly 8% of them singletons. The sample comprised blood, either unsorted or a sorted T cell fraction (not recorded which). These receptors all stem from a male donor with ankylosing spondylitis. Both conserved end residues are part of each CDR3. The D gene is left open where the match is weak. Size values are once, few and many counts, or a class for expanded clones, and some rows have none.

V,size,J,D,DNA,CDR3
TRBV18,.,TRBJ2-1,TRBD2,TGTGCCAGCTCACCATCCGGGACTAGCGATAATGAGCAGTTCTTC,CASSPSGTSDNEQFF
TRBV5-1,few,TRBJ2-2,.,TGCGCCAGCAGCTTAACAGGGACTATCGACGGGGAGCTGTTTTTT,CASSLTGTIDGELFF
TRBV27,.,TRBJ1-1,TRBD1,TGTGCCAGCAGTCCTTTAGGGACAGACGATTTGGCTTTCTTT,CASSPLGTDDLAFF
TRBV11-2,.,TRBJ2-7,TRBD2,TGTGCCAGCAGCATAAACCTAGCGGGAGGCTACGAGCAGTACTTC,CASSINLAGGYEQYF
TRBV11-2,many,TRBJ2-7,.,TGTGCCAGCAGCTCCAACGGACAGCCATCCTACGAGCAGTACTTC,CASSSNGQPSYEQYF
TRBV29-1,many,TRBJ2-3,.,TGCAGCGTTGAGGGACCTAGCACAGATACGCAGTATTTT,CSVEGPSTDTQYF
TRBV28,many,TRBJ1-5,.,TGTGCCAGCAGGGGACCACGACAGGAGAGCAATCAGCCCCAGCATTTT,CASRGPRQESNQPQHF
TRBV12-3/TRBV12-4,many,TRBJ1-1,TRBD1,TGTGCCAGCAGCCAGACAGGGGAAGCTTTCTTT,CASSQTGEAFF
TRBV5-1,few,TRBJ2-2,.,TGCGCCAGCAGCACGGAGGGCCGCACCGGGGAGCTGTTTTTT,CASSTEGRTGELFF
TRBV18,few,TRBJ1-1,TRBD1,TGTGCCAGCTCACGCTGGGACAGGGAGGGGGACACTGAAGCTTTCTTT,CASSRWDREGDTEAFF
TRBV20-1,.,TRBJ2-5,TRBD1,TGCAGTGCTAGGGAGACAGGGGGAGAGACCCAGTACTTC,CSARETGGETQYF
TRBV27,.,TRBJ1-2,TRBD1,TGTGCCAGCGCCGGACAGGGCAACTATGGCTACACCTTC,CASAGQGNYGYTF
TRBV3-1,.,TRBJ1-2,TRBD1,TGTGCCAGCAGCGTTGAGGGGGCACGTGGCTACACCTTC,CASSVEGARGYTF
TRBV5-5,many,TRBJ2-7,.,TGTGCCAGCAGCCTATCTGGCGACGAGCAGTACTTC,CASSLSGDEQYF
TRBV3-1,.,TRBJ1-1,TRBD1,TGTGCCAGCAGTCTCCGAGTCGGGACAGGGATTTTGAACACTGAAGCTTTCTTT,CASSLRVGTGILNTEAFF
TRBV6-1,.,TRBJ2-3,TRBD1,TGTGCCAGTTTGGGTAGGGCGGGACAGGGGGCTTCAGATACGCAGTATTTT,CASLGRAGQGASDTQYF
TRBV5-1,few,TRBJ2-2,.,TGCGCCAGCAGCTTCGACAGCAGAAATACACCCGGGGAGCTGTTTTTT,CASSFDSRNTPGELFF
TRBV5-6,few,TRBJ2-2,.,TGTGCCAGCAGCTCATTTATTCGGACAGAGAACACCGGGGAGCTGTTTTTT,CASSSFIRTENTGELFF
TRBV20-1,many,TRBJ2-1,.,TGCAGTGCTAGTCAGGTAACCGATTACAATGAGCAGTTCTTC,CSASQVTDYNEQFF
TRBV9,.,TRBJ2-1,TRBD2,TGTGCCAGCAGCGTTGATAGCGGGGACAATGAGCAGTTCTTC,CASSVDSGDNEQFF
TRBV29-1,few,TRBJ2-1,.,TGCAGCGCCCGTGGGGGGGGGCACAATGAGCAGTTCTTC,CSARGGGHNEQFF
TRBV12-3/TRBV12-4,many,TRBJ2-1,.,TGTGCCAGCAGTGTTGGACCGGCCAATGAGCAGTTCTTC,CASSVGPANEQFF
TRBV5-6,many,TRBJ2-5,.,TGTGCCAGCAGCTTGCGGGTCGGACAAGAGACCCAGTACTTC,CASSLRVGQETQYF
TRBV20-1,few,TRBJ2-1,.,TGCAGTGCTCCCCGACAGGCTATCTACAATGAGCAGTTCTTC,CSAPRQAIYNEQFF
TRBV4-2,.,TRBJ1-2,TRBD1,TGTGCCAGCAGCCAAAGGGAAGGAGGGACAGGGGGGATCTATGGCTACACCTTC,CASSQREGGTGGIYGYTF
TRBV7-6,.,TRBJ2-2,.,TGTGCCAGCAGCCTCGCTGTTGGGGGCGGCACCGGGGAGCTGTTTTTT,CASSLAVGGGTGELFF
TRBV10-2,.,TRBJ2-1,.,TGCGCCAGCAGTGAGTCTCAGGGAACCCCCTACAATGAGCAGTTCTTC,CASSESQGTPYNEQFF
TRBV7-8,few,TRBJ2-5,.,TGTGCCAGCAGCTTAAGGGAAGGGTACGAGACCCAGTACTTC,CASSLREGYETQYF
TRBV10-1,.,TRBJ2-1,TRBD1,TGCGCCAGCAGTGATTCAAGGGACAGACGTAGCTCCTACAATGAGCAGTTCTTC,CASSDSRDRRSSYNEQFF
TRBV24-1,many,TRBJ2-1,TRBD2,TGTGCCACCAGTGATGAACGACTAGCGGACAATGAGCAGTTCTTC,CATSDERLADNEQFF
TRBV14,.,TRBJ2-6,.,TGTGCCAGCAGCCTCGCCCACTCTGGGGCCAACGTCCTGACTTTC,CASSLAHSGANVLTF
TRBV14,few,TRBJ2-7,.,TGTGCCAGCAGTAGGCGCGGACTATCCAACGAGCAGTACTTC,CASSRRGLSNEQYF
TRBV24-1,.,TRBJ2-2,TRBD1,TGTGCCACCAGTGATCCGGGACAGTCGAACACCGGGGAGCTGTTTTTT,CATSDPGQSNTGELFF